This T cell receptor (beta chain) was captured by sequencing in a study of tumor-infiltrating lymphocytes in primary liver carcinoma. Study-level information: Subjects presented with primary liver carcinoma managed by surgical resection. Tumors, staged T1-T3 N0M0, spanned roughly 4 to 10 cm.

cDNA specific to TCR beta was made from approximately 500 ng of total RNA, with a constant-region primer employed for priming. What produced the TCR beta libraries was three nested multiplex PCR rounds using slightly modified ARM-PCR. TCRdb redid the calling of the multiplex PCR reads with MiXCR, one entry per CDR3 protein. The sample holds 320,000 or so distinct CDR3 sequences, 65% seen once. Notes on this clonotype: At one end, the junction sequence differs from germline, possibly due to a read error.

Germline DNA was also extracted, while the blood RNA originated from unsorted whole blood. None of the patients had received treatment, and all had chronic HBV infection. Sequences were obtained from peripheral blood. This receptor was identified in a man between 35 and 55 years old with primary liver carcinoma and hepatitis B virus infection.

CDR3 sequence: CSVEAGSSYNGQFF. The CDR3 bases are TGCAGTGTTGAAGCGGGTAGCTCCTACAATGGGCAGTTCTTC. This chain links TRBV29-1 with TRBJ2-1; weak D call: TRBD2 (6 bases). Germline lookup yields CDR1 SQVTM and CDR2 ANQGSEA. The CDR3 loop spans 14 amino acids.